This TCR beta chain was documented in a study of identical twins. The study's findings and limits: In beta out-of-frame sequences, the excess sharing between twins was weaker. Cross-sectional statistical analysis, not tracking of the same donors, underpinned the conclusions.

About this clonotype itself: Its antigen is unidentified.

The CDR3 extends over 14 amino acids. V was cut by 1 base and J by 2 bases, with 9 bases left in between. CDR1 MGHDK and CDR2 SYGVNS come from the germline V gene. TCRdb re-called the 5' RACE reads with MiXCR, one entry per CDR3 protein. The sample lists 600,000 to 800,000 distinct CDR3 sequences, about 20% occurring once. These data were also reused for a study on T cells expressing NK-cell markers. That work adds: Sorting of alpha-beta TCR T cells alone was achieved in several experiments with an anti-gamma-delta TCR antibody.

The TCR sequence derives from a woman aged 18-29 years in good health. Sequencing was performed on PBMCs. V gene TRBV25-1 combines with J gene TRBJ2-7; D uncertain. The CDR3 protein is CASSEFKFPYEQYF. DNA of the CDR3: TGTGCCAGCAGTGAATTTAAGTTCCCCTACGAGCAGTACTTC.